These T cell receptor beta chains were read from a single sample in a study of blood T cell repertoires in COVID-19. The repertoire was sequenced with immunoSEQ multiplex PCR; TCRdb's copy has only in-frame clones and lacks some. The top ten hold over 9% of the sample, which has around 230,000 clones, around 90% seen once. Input material: PBMCs or T cells enriched from blood (not recorded which). All receptors come from a man between 18 and 29 years old with acute COVID-19. The CDR3 runs from the conserved cysteine through the conserved F or W. Clone size is stated in some rows and not others, as once, few, many or a class when expanded.

V	size	J	CDR3
TRBV30	-	TRBJ1-6	CAWSGPRDSPLHF
TRBV6-1	-	TRBJ1-3	CASSELSPSSGNTIYF
TRBV5-1	few	TRBJ2-7	CASSLGLFSGAGGPLSEQYF
TRBV3-1/TRBV3-2	-	TRBJ2-7	CASSQGSDEQYF
TRBV4-1	-	TRBJ2-2	CASSHPGGSGELFF
TRBV2	-	TRBJ2-5	CASRDSGQETQYF
TRBV11-2	-	TRBJ1-4	CASSYHDRNNEKLFF
TRBV9	once	TRBJ2-7	CASSVETGFEQYF
TRBV19	-	TRBJ1-6	CASSMSWELSPLHF
TRBV27	-	TRBJ2-1	CASIRPGASYNEQFF
TRBV19	-	TRBJ2-5	CASSRVSEETQYF